Listed below are T cell receptor beta chains from one sample, sequenced in a study of cytomegalovirus exposure and HLA in healthy donors. Here immunoSEQ multiplex PCR was the method, and the copy in TCRdb shows in-frame clones only, minus some. The sample includes about 130,000 clones, about 69% of them seen just once. The sample was PBMCs. The receptors stem from a man aged 25-45 years in good health and CMV-seronegative. Each CDR3 is given with its conserved first and last residue. Each record gives: V gene, D gene, CDR3 length, J gene, clone size, CDR3 protein, CDR3 DNA. The D gene is left open where the match is weak. Size values are once, few and many counts, or a class for expanded clones, and some rows have none.

>TRBV7-9|TRBD2|13|TRBJ2-1|NA
CASSKTSVAEQFF
TGTGCCAGCAGCAAGACTAGCGTTGCTGAGCAGTTCTTC
>TRBV27|NA|17|TRBJ2-7|NA
CASSLSGVTYRPYEQYF
TGTGCCAGCAGTTTATCAGGGGTTACCTACCGACCATACGAGCAGTACTTC
>TRBV9|NA|15|TRBJ1-1|NA
CASSGYRDWGTEAFF
TGTGCCAGCAGCGGATACAGGGATTGGGGCACTGAAGCTTTCTTT
>TRBV28|NA|14|TRBJ1-3|NA
CASYTGKIGNTIYF
TGTGCCAGCTACACAGGAAAGATAGGAAACACCATATATTTT
>TRBV6-5|NA|13|TRBJ2-1|once
CASSRDNSGEQFF
TGTGCCAGCAGTCGGGACAACTCGGGTGAGCAGTTCTTC
>TRBV28|NA|17|TRBJ2-7|NA
CASTQLVAGTVTYEQYF
TGTGCCAGCACCCAGTTGGTGGCGGGAACTGTGACCTACGAGCAGTACTTC
>TRBV4-2|NA|14|TRBJ2-1|once
CASSQGEDMGEQFF
TGTGCCAGCAGCCAAGGGGAGGATATGGGGGAGCAGTTCTTC
>TRBV18|TRBD1|14|TRBJ1-1|NA
CASSPGQGNTEAFF
TGTGCCAGCTCACCGGGACAGGGGAACACTGAAGCTTTCTTT
>TRBV10-3|TRBD1|15|TRBJ1-1|NA
CAISQKTGMGTEAFF
TGTGCCATCAGTCAGAAGACAGGGATGGGCACTGAAGCTTTCTTT
>TRBV5-4|TRBD1|14|TRBJ2-3|few
CASSRNDRGYTQYF
TGTGCCAGCAGCCGAAATGACAGGGGATACACGCAGTATTTT
>TRBV9|TRBD1|17|TRBJ1-2|once
CASSPQLEGAQNYGYTF
TGTGCCAGCAGCCCCCAACTAGAGGGGGCGCAAAACTATGGCTACACCTTC
>TRBV28|NA|16|TRBJ1-1|NA
CASSHPEPVMNTEAFF
TGTGCCAGCAGTCACCCCGAGCCTGTCATGAACACTGAAGCTTTCTTT
>TRBV6-5|NA|14|TRBJ2-2|NA
CASRLYGSTGELFF
TGTGCCAGCAGGCTGTATGGGAGCACCGGGGAGCTGTTTTTT
>TRBV5-1|TRBD1|15|TRBJ2-4|few
CASSLDSGQGNIQYF
TGCGCCAGCAGCTTGGACTCGGGACAGGGGAACATTCAGTACTTC
>TRBV4-3|NA|14|TRBJ2-2|NA
CASSQDPTNGELFF
TGCGCCAGCAGCCAAGATCCTACGAACGGGGAGCTGTTTTTT